This T cell receptor (beta chain) was profiled in a study of metastatic and nonmetastatic thyroid tumors. Study-level information: Blood and tumor or nodule tissue repertoires from malignant and benign thyroid patients were compared.

Nobody among the patients had been given any treatment before thyroid surgery. From the PCR reads, TCRdb re-called clones with MiXCR. The table has around 25,000 clones, roughly 24% seen once; the top ten hold around 17%. The CDR3 consists of 14 residues. CDR1 is DFQATT and CDR2 is SNEGSKA in the germline V gene (reference sequence). V shed 0 bases and J shed 6 bases, with 13 bases lying between them. This clone was seen repeatedly, ten times or more. The chain is built from TRBV20-1 and TRBJ2-3; D remains ambiguous. The TCR comes from a male donor with papillary thyroid cancer or a benign thyroid nodule (not recorded which). Some clones in this sample may be carry-over from other donors' samples. Sequenced material: blood. This CDR3 is CSARDSQTGDTQYF. The DNA for the CDR3 is TGCAGTGCTAGAGATTCACAAACTGGGGATACGCAGTATTTT.